This T cell receptor (beta chain) was identified in a study of persistence of HIV-infected CD4 T cells. This was the immunoSEQ version 4 assay in survey mode. The repertoire was sequenced with immunoSEQ multiplex PCR; TCRdb's copy has only in-frame clones and lacks some. The sample consists of roughly 32,000 clones, approximately 80% of them appearing once. This CDR3 comprises 12 residues. Trimming cost V 2 bases and J 7 bases, with 9 bases left between them. Germline V CDR1 and CDR2: KGHSH, LQKENI. Cells were stimulated with CMV-infected fibroblast lysates at 10 ug/mL. Sorted nonresponding memory CD4+ T cells were CD40L-negative, CD69-negative, CD45RO-high. As regards this clone: Its antigen is unidentified.

Study-level points and caveats: Rare CMV-responding cells carrying HIV-1 proviruses were not analyzed separately for TCR. Within sorted populations, more oligoclonal TCRs accompanied more oligoclonal proviruses. Degenerate expanded CDR3beta sequences were enriched among CMV- and Gag-responding cells.

V gene TRBV18 combines with J gene TRBJ2-7; the D gene is possibly TRBD1 (5 bases). Sequences were derived from CD4+ T cells sorted from PBMCs after approximately 20-hour stimulation, sampled from a patient who received antiretroviral therapy. This sequence was found in an adult man with HIV who was CMV-seropositive. Here the CDR3 DNA reads TGTGCCAGCTCACCAGCAGGGATGGAGCAGTACTTC. Encoded protein: CASSPAGMEQYF.